One and the same sample provided the 29 T cell receptor beta chains below, sequenced in a study of T-cell memory formation after mild COVID-19. TCRdb re-derived calls from the 5' RACE reads in MiXCR, one entry per CDR3 protein. The sample shows 310,000 or so distinct CDR3 sequences, roughly 15% of them seen only once. The sample comprised PBMCs or a T cell subset sorted from them (not recorded which). The receptor source for this set is a man aged 18 to 29 who had mild COVID-19 (a few samples of this study predate the infection). Cell type and time point are not known.

This clonotype has a handful of counts. The gene calls are TRBV4-1 and TRBJ2-2; tentatively, D is TRBD1 or TRBD2 (5 bases each). The CDR3 extends over 17 amino acids. CDR1 MGHRA and CDR2 YSYEKL come from the germline V gene. The V end was cut by 0 bases, the J end by 5 bases, with 16 bases between. DNA of the CDR3: TGCGCCAGCAGCCAAGATGGGGGACGGCTGTGGACCGGGGAGCTGTTTTTT. This codes for CASSQDGGRLWTGELFF.

The genes are TRBV5-1 and TRBJ2-1; either TRBD1 or TRBD2 may fit D (5 bases each). V gave up 8 bases and J gave up 9 bases, with 9 bases separating them. The germline V gene has CDR1 SGHRS and CDR2 YFSETQ. The length of the CDR3 is 10 residues. The CDR3 nucleotides read TGCGCCAGGGGGGTTTGTGAGCAGTTCTTC. Its translation is CARGVCEQFF.

At least ten counts were recorded for this clonotype. The V gene is TRBV3-1, the J gene TRBJ2-7; no clear D gene. Germline loops: CDR1 LGHDT, CDR2 YNNKEL (reference sequence). This CDR3 is 13 amino acids long. V lost 1 base and J 2 bases, leaving 6 bases between the germline ends. As DNA, the CDR3 is TGTGCCAGCAGCCAAGCCCTGACCTACGAGCAGTACTTC. This gives the protein CASSQALTYEQYF.

The chain carries TRBV25-1 and TRBJ1-1; possible D gene TRBD1, 6 bases. Germline V gives CDR1 MGHDK, CDR2 SYGVNS. The V end lost 8 bases, the J end lost 11 bases, and 15 bases lay between the germline ends. The CDR3 contains 11 residues. CDR3 loop: CASATGTRAFF. DNA of the CDR3: TGTGCCAGCGCGACCGGGACAAGGGCTTTCTTT.

This sequence joins TRBV3-1 and TRBJ2-3; 8 bases are shared with TRBD2. The germline gives CDR1 LGHDT, CDR2 YNNKEL (reference sequence). CDR3 length: 18 amino acids. With V trimmed by 5 bases and J by 1 base, 14 bases remained unmatched. The CDR3, as DNA: TGTGCCAGCAGCGCGGGGGGCTTCAGAGCCCAGCGCACAGATACGCAGTATTTT. It is translated as CASSAGGFRAQRTDTQYF.

This clonotype was seen many times. The chain combines TRBV5-1 with TRBJ1-6, with TRBD1 matching 10 bases. CDR1 and CDR2 from the germline V gene are SGHRS and YFSETQ. The trim removed 0 bases at V and 9 bases at J, leaving 3 bases unmatched. The CDR3 extends over 15 amino acids. CDR3 nucleotide sequence: TGCGCCAGCAGCTTGGAAGGGACAGGGGTTTCACCCCTCCACTTT. Translating gives CASSLEGTGVSPLHF.

This clonotype has a handful of counts. The V gene is TRBV27, the J gene TRBJ1-5; TRBD1 is a possible D gene (5 bases). In germline, CDR1 is MNHEY, CDR2 SMNVEV (reference sequence). Between the trimmed V and J ends, which lost 7 bases and 7 bases, there was a span of 11 bases. There are 12 residues in the CDR3. The CDR3, as DNA: TGTGCCAGCAATAATCGGGGCCAGCCCCAGCATTTT. Protein product: CASNNRGQPQHF.

This clonotype came up a few times. The V and J genes are TRBV20-1 and TRBJ1-5; D uncertain. The CDR3 loop spans 12 amino acids. Germline CDR1 reads DFQATT; CDR2 reads SNEGSKA (reference sequence). V dropped 3 bases and J dropped 2 bases, with 5 bases sitting between them. The DNA for the CDR3 is TGCAGTGCTAGCAGGCGCAATCAGCCCCAGCATTTT. Its translation: CSASRRNQPQHF.

This clonotype was seen only a few times. The rearrangement joins TRBV4-1 to TRBJ1-5; TRBD1 aligns across 7 bases. Germline V gene data show CDR1 as MGHRA and CDR2 as YSYEKL. The length of the CDR3 is 15 residues. V was clipped by 0 bases and J by 7 bases; unmatched bases: 6. CDR3 DNA sequence: TGCGCCAGCAGCCAAGACTCGACAGGGAGGCAGCCCCAGCATTTT. It codes for CASSQDSTGRQPQHF.

This clonotype was detected a few times. The chain has TRBV5-4 and TRBJ1-2; no definite D call. CDR1 and CDR2 (germline): SGHNT, YYREEE (reference sequence). CDR3 length: 13 amino acids. V was cut by 5 bases and J by 1 base, with 9 bases left in between. The CDR3: CASSATSNYGYTF. The CDR3 DNA reads TGTGCCAGCAGTGCCACTAGTAACTATGGCTACACCTTC.

This clonotype has only a few counts. The chain employs TRBV6-1 and TRBJ1-5; D unclear. V was clipped by 2 bases and J by 6 bases, with 5 bases between them. Germline CDR1 MNHNS, CDR2 SASEGT. The CDR3 is 12 amino acids. CDR3 in DNA: TGTGCCAGCAGTGAATACGGTCAGCCCCAGCATTTT. It translates to CASSEYGQPQHF.

This chain connects TRBV4-3 to TRBJ2-2; TRBD1 matches 7 bases. V lost 3 bases, J lost 1 base, and 2 bases stayed unmatched. The CDR3 has 15 amino acids. Germline CDR1 LGHNA, CDR2 YSLEER. CDR3 sequence: CASSHRTGNTGELFF. The DNA for the CDR3 is TGCGCCAGCAGCCATAGGACAGGGAACACCGGGGAGCTGTTTTTT.

The chain uses TRBV20-1 and TRBJ2-5; D is unresolved. The CDR3 sequence is 13 residues long. Germline V gene sequence: CDR1 DFQATT, CDR2 SNEGSKA (reference sequence). Deletions cut 3 bases from V and 9 bases from J, with 17 bases between. CDR3 sequence: CSARSGSTRPQYF. CDR3 DNA: TGCAGTGCTAGGTCCGGTTCGACCCGCCCCCAGTACTTC.

The chain joins TRBV6-5 to TRBJ1-1, with D uncertain. Germline CDR1 MNHEY, CDR2 SVGAGI. Trimming pared 2 bases from V and 6 bases from J, leaving 13 bases between. The length of the CDR3 is 14 residues. The CDR3, as DNA: TGTGCCAGCAGTTACGCGGACCCTTGGGCTGAAGCTTTCTTT. Its translation is CASSYADPWAEAFF.

The chain combines TRBV4-1 with TRBJ2-5; 8 nucleotides align to TRBD2. The V gene end was trimmed by 0 bases and the J gene end by 5 bases; junction bases not matched to a gene: 14. Germline CDR1 is MGHRA and CDR2 is YSYEKL. CDR3 length equals 18 residues. CDR3 sequence (DNA): TGCGCCAGCAGCCAAGATGTCGGGGGGGGCCGGTTGCGTGAGACCCAGTACTTC. Its protein is CASSQDVGGGRLRETQYF.

This clonotype came up a few times. The CDR3 bases are TGCGCCAGCAGCCAGCAGGGGAACTATGGCTACACCTTC. Its translation is CASSQQGNYGYTF. The rearrangement links TRBV5-1 to TRBJ1-2; D may be TRBD1 (6 bases). Looked up from germline, CDR1 is SGHRS and CDR2 is YFSETQ. The CDR3 has 13 residues. The V end lost 4 bases, the J end lost 2 bases, and 9 bases lay between the germline ends. Together with reference TRBV5-1 and TRBJ1-2, the CDR3 gives the full variable domain: KAGVTQTPRYLIKTRGQQVTLSCSPISGHRSVSWYQQTPGQGLQFLFEYFSETQRNKGNFPGRFSGRQFSNSRSEMNVSTLELGDSALYLCASSQQGNYGYTFGSGTRLTVV.

V is TRBV24-1 and J is TRBJ2-2, with TRBD1 matching over 10 bases. This CDR3 has 15 residues. Germline V gives CDR1 KGHDR, CDR2 SFDVKD. J gave up 7 bases and V 3 bases, and 4 bases lay outside the gene matches. Here the CDR3 DNA reads TGTGCCACCAGTGATCCGGGGACAGGGGACGGGGAGCTGTTTTTT. It encodes CATSDPGTGDGELFF.

In this sample, this clonotype turned up many times. The V call is TRBV5-4, the J call TRBJ2-6; no reliable D call. CDR1 SGHNT and CDR2 YYREEE come from the germline V gene (reference sequence). V was shortened by 4 bases and J by 4 bases, with 9 bases between the two germline ends. The length of the CDR3 is 14 residues. The CDR3 sequence: CASSAGPGANVLTF. CDR3 sequence (DNA): TGTGCCAGCAGCGCCGGTCCCGGGGCCAACGTCCTGACTTTC. Drawing the rest from reference TRBV5-4 and TRBJ2-6, the complete variable domain is ETGVTQSPTHLIKTRGQQVTLRCSSQSGHNTVSWYQQALGQGPQFIFQYYREEENGRGNFPPRFSGLQFPNYSSELNVNALELDDSALYLCASSAGPGANVLTFGAGSRLTVL.

V usage is TRBV7-9 and J usage is TRBJ2-4; no firm D call. V was clipped by 1 base and J by 5 bases, with 9 bases between them. Germline lookup yields CDR1 SEHNR and CDR2 FQNEAQ (reference sequence). There are 14 residues in the CDR3. The CDR3 here is CASSLESTENIQYF. CDR3 nucleotide sequence: TGTGCCAGCAGCTTAGAATCGACGGAAAACATTCAGTACTTC.

This clonotype has more than one count but fewer than ten. The CDR3 DNA reads as TGTGCCAGCAGCCCGAAGGGACTGCGCGGGGCAGATACGCAGTATTTT. It specifies CASSPKGLRGADTQYF. The chain couples TRBV6-6 to TRBJ2-3; D possibly corresponds to TRBD2 (6 bases). Germline CDR1 is MNHNY and CDR2 is SVGAGI (reference sequence). The CDR3 extends over 16 amino acids. Trimming shortened V by 6 bases and J by 4 bases, and 20 bases separated the two germline ends.

This clonotype was counted a few times. V and J are TRBV6-6 and TRBJ1-1; D possibly corresponds to TRBD1 (6 bases). Germline V gives CDR1 MNHNY, CDR2 SVGAGI (reference sequence). Between the trimmed V and J ends, which lost 0 bases and 6 bases, there was a span of 11 bases. This CDR3 is built from 14 residues. The CDR3 region has the DNA TGTGCCAGCAGTTACTCGATGCGGGGGCCTGAAGCTTTCTTT. It yields the protein CASSYSMRGPEAFF.

This chain links TRBV7-2 with TRBJ2-7; 10 nucleotides line up with TRBD2. The CDR3 length is 15 residues. Germline loops: CDR1 SGHTA, CDR2 FQGNSA. The trim removed 5 bases at V and 6 bases at J, leaving 10 bases unmatched. CDR3 nucleotides: TGTGCCAGCAGCGATCAAGCGGGGGGGTCTTTCGAGCAGTACTTC. Residues: CASSDQAGGSFEQYF.

The gene calls are TRBV5-5 and TRBJ1-5; no definite D call. The CDR3 is 16 amino acids. V gave up 0 bases and J gave up 0 bases, with 10 bases separating them. Germline loops: CDR1 SGHKS, CDR2 YYEKEE (reference sequence). The CDR3 spells CASSLGADNSNQPQHF. In nucleotides, the CDR3 is TGTGCCAGCAGCTTGGGGGCAGATAATAGCAATCAGCCCCAGCATTTT.

The chain couples TRBV10-3 to TRBJ1-6, with D possibly being TRBD1 (5 bases). Looked up from germline, CDR1 is ENHRY and CDR2 is SYGVKD. The V gene lost 6 bases and the J gene lost 7 bases, with 13 bases spanning the gap. The CDR3 runs 14 residues. CDR3 coding DNA: TGTGCCATCAGGGGGGACTCTGGCAATTCACCCCTCCACTTT. Its protein is CAIRGDSGNSPLHF.

V is TRBV18 and J is TRBJ2-1; TRBD1 matches at 11 bases. With V trimmed by 8 bases and J by 9 bases, 12 bases remained unmatched. CDR1 KGHSH and CDR2 LQKENI come from the germline V gene. CDR3 length: 15 residues. The CDR3 sequence: CASTRPGQGAPEQFF. The CDR3 nucleotides are TGTGCCAGCACCCGTCCCGGACAGGGGGCCCCTGAGCAGTTCTTC. Together with reference TRBV18 and TRBJ2-1, the CDR3 gives the full variable domain: NAGVMQNPRHLVRRRGQEARLRCSPMKGHSHVYWYRQLPEEGLKFMVYLQKENIIDESGMPKERFSAEFPKEGPSILRIQQVVRGDSAAYFCASTRPGQGAPEQFFGPGTRLTVL.

The chain uses TRBV7-3 and TRBJ2-5; D possibly matches TRBD1 or TRBD2 (5 bases each). The V gene's germline CDR1 is SGHTA and CDR2 FQGTGA. V was pared by 2 bases and J by 5 bases, with 18 bases between. The CDR3 contains 16 residues. CDR3 coding DNA: TGTGCCAGCAGCTTAGGGGGAAGGGAGATGAAGGAGACCCAGTACTTC. Translating it yields CASSLGGREMKETQYF.

The J gene is TRBJ1-1, the V gene TRBV16; D is ambiguous. V shed 3 bases and J shed 1 base, with 9 bases lying between them. The length of the CDR3 is 14 residues. The germline gives CDR1 KGHSY, CDR2 FQNENV. CDR3 amino acids: CASSQNWENTEAFF. The DNA of the CDR3 is TGTGCCAGCAGCCAGAATTGGGAGAACACTGAAGCTTTCTTT.

This clonotype was observed a single time. The rearrangement joins TRBV7-9 to TRBJ1-4; possible D gene TRBD1, 6 bases. The CDR3 length is 16 residues. Germline V lookup: CDR1 SEHNR, CDR2 FQNEAQ (reference sequence). Trimming pared 5 bases from V and 0 bases from J, leaving 13 bases between. The CDR3 bases are TGTGCCAGCAGCAACCGACAGGTCTCAACTAATGAAAAACTGTTTTTT. It yields the protein CASSNRQVSTNEKLFF. The variable domain in full, completed from reference TRBV7-9 and TRBJ1-4, reads DTGVSQNPRHKITKRGQNVTFRCDPISEHNRLYWYRQTLGQGPEFLTYFQNEAQLEKSRLLSDRFSAERPKGSFSTLEIQRTEQGDSAMYLCASSNRQVSTNEKLFFGSGTQLSVL.

This clonotype turned up a few times. V is TRBV7-9 and J is TRBJ2-7, with a weak D call TRBD2 (6 bases). Trimming shortened V by 5 bases and J by 7 bases, and 15 bases separated the two germline ends. CDR1 and CDR2 from the germline V gene are SEHNR and FQNEAQ (reference sequence). This CDR3 has 13 residues. CDR3 DNA: TGTGCCAGCAGCCCGAGATCGGCGGGGGAGCAGTACGTC. Protein sequence: CASSPRSAGEQYV.